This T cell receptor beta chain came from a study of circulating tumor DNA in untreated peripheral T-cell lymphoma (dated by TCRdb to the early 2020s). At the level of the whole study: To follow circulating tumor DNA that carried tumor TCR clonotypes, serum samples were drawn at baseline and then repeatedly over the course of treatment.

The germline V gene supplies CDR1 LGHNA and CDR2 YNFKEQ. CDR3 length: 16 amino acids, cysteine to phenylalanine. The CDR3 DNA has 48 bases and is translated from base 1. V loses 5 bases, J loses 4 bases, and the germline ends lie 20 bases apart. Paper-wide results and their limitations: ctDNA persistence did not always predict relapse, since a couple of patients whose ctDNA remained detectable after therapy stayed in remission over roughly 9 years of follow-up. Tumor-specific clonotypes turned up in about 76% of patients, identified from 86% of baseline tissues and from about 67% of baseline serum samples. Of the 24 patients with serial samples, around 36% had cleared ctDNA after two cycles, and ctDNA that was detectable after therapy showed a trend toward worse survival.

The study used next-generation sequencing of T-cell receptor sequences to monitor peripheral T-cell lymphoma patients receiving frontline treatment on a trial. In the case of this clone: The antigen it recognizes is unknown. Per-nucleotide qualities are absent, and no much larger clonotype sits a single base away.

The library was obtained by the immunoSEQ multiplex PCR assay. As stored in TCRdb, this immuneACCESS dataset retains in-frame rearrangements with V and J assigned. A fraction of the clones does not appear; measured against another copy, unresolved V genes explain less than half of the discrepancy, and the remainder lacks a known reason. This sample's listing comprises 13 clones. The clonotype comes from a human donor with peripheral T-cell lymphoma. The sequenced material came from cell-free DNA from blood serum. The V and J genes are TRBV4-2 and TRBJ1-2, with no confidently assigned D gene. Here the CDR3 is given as CASSVQIKGWTYGYTF. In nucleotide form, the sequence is TGTGCCAGCAGCGTTCAAATCAAAGGTTGGACCTATGGCTACACCTTC.